A selection of T cell receptor beta chains follows, all from one sample in a study of T cell changes during pregnancy in multiple sclerosis. Here immunoSEQ multiplex PCR was the method, and the copy in TCRdb shows in-frame clones only, minus some. The repertoire holds roughly 41,000 clones, roughly nine tenths seen once, with under 0.8% in the top ten. The source was CD4+ T cells from peripheral blood mononuclear cells, collected in the first trimester of pregnancy. These receptors came from a female donor with multiple sclerosis, enrolled in a pregnancy study. Each CDR3 is given with its conserved first and last residue. A D gene is named only where the DNA matches it firmly. Size values are once, few and many counts, or a class for expanded clones, and some rows have none.

TGTGCCAGCAGACCGAGTGGGACAGGGAAGTTCCACGAGCAGTACTTC CASRPSGTGKFHEQYF few TRBJ2-7 TRBV11-2 TRBD1
TGCGCCAGCAGCTTGGATCGGCAGCGGGCGCTTCTATTTTCCAATGAGCAGTTCTTC CASSLDRQRALLFSNEQFF - TRBJ2-1 TRBV5-1 -
TGCAGCGCCGGACAGGGGGCTAACTATGGCTACACCTTC CSAGQGANYGYTF - TRBJ1-2 TRBV29-1 TRBD1
TGTGCCAGCAGGACTTCAGTCTATGGCTACACCTTC CASRTSVYGYTF - TRBJ1-2 TRBV28 -
TGTGCCAGCATCAGCATCCGACAGGGGGAGCAGTTCTTC CASISIRQGEQFF - TRBJ2-1 TRBV28 TRBD1
TGTGCTAGTGTTAATTCGGGACGGGGGAACGAGCAGTACTTC CASVNSGRGNEQYF few TRBJ2-7 TRBV12-5 -
TGTGCCAGCAGCCCCTCTTCGGGACTAGCAAATCACGAGCAGTACTTC CASSPSSGLANHEQYF few TRBJ2-7 TRBV5-4 TRBD2
TGTGCCAGTAGTATAAATCTCCGCACAGATACGCAGTATTTT CASSINLRTDTQYF - TRBJ2-3 TRBV19 -
TGTGCCAGTAGTTCAGGGTCTACGAACACCGGGGAGCTGTTTTTT CASSSGSTNTGELFF - TRBJ2-2 TRBV19 -
TGTGCCAGCAGCTTAGCGGGCAGGGGAAGAAAGAACACTGAAGCTTTCTTT CASSLAGRGRKNTEAFF - TRBJ1-1 TRBV7-8 -
TGTGCCAGCAGTCAAAGCCTGACAGGGGTGGGGGCGACTTTCTTT CASSQSLTGVGATFF once TRBJ1-1 TRBV6-6 TRBD1
TGTGCCAGCACTAGGGACAGGACTTACGAGCAGTACTTC CASTRDRTYEQYF - TRBJ2-7 TRBV6-6 TRBD1
TGTGCCAGCAGCCTGGCGTTACAGGTGACCGGGGAGCTGTTTTTT CASSLALQVTGELFF - TRBJ2-2 TRBV7-9 -
TGCGCCAGCAGCCAAAGACTAGCGGGAGTGGGAGGCACAGATACGCAGTATTTT CASSQRLAGVGGTDTQYF - TRBJ2-3 TRBV5-1 TRBD2
TGTGCCAGTAGTATAGATTGGAGGGGGCTGCACTATGGCTACACCTTC CASSIDWRGLHYGYTF once TRBJ1-2 TRBV19 TRBD1
TGTGCCAGCAGAGCAGGACTAGCGAACTACAATGAGCAGTTCTTC CASRAGLANYNEQFF - TRBJ2-1 TRBV6-1 TRBD2
TGTGCCAGTAGTAACCAGGGGGCTCGGAACACTGAAGCTTTCTTT CASSNQGARNTEAFF once TRBJ1-1 TRBV19 TRBD1
TGTGCCAGCAGCTTACTCGCTAGCTCCTCGACCCAGTACTTC CASSLLASSSTQYF - TRBJ2-5 TRBV7-6 -
TGTGCCAGCTTAACTAGGGCTAGCGGGAGGAACGAGCAGTACTTC CASLTRASGRNEQYF - TRBJ2-7 TRBV6-4 TRBD2
TGTGCCAGCAGCCCCCGGATAGCGGGAGTCTACGAGCAGTACTTC CASSPRIAGVYEQYF - TRBJ2-7 TRBV7-2 TRBD2
TGCGCCAGCAGCCAAGTCGGGGGTGCTAGCGGGAGAGGGAATGAGCAGTTCTTC CASSQVGGASGRGNEQFF - TRBJ2-1 TRBV4-3 TRBD2
TGTGCCAGCAGTCTCGGTGCCTATGGCTACACCTTC CASSLGAYGYTF few TRBJ1-2 TRBV28 -
TGTGCCAGCAGCTGTCAATTCCAAAACAGGGGGCAAAGGGTCTATGGCTACACCTTC CASSCQFQNRGQRVYGYTF once TRBJ1-2 TRBV11-1 TRBD1
TGTGCCAGCAGCGCCGGGACTAGCGGAAACACCGGGGAGCTGTTTTTT CASSAGTSGNTGELFF once TRBJ2-2 TRBV9 TRBD2
TGCAGCGGGAAGACAGATTTGCAGACCCAGTACTTC CSGKTDLQTQYF once TRBJ2-5 TRBV29-1 -
TGTGCCAGCACCCTTGGGGGACTCTTTCCGGGGGAGACCCAGTACTTC CASTLGGLFPGETQYF - TRBJ2-5 TRBV2 -
TGTGCCAGCAGCCCAAGGACTAGCGCCAACACAGATACGCAGTATTTT CASSPRTSANTDTQYF - TRBJ2-3 TRBV4-2 TRBD2
TGTGCCAGCAGCTTGAGGGGGCATAGGAATGGCTACACCTTC CASSLRGHRNGYTF - TRBJ1-2 TRBV5-6 TRBD1
TGCGCCAGCAGCCAAGGGGGGACTAGCACAGATACGCAGTATTTT CASSQGGTSTDTQYF - TRBJ2-3 TRBV4-1 -
TGTGCCAGCAGCTTAGCGGGAGGGCTCAATGAGCAGTTCTTC CASSLAGGLNEQFF once TRBJ2-1 TRBV7-3 TRBD2
TGTGCCAGCAGCTTGTTAGGACAGGGTGTAAATGAGCAGTTCTTC CASSLLGQGVNEQFF - TRBJ2-1 TRBV5-8 TRBD1
TGTGCCAGCAGTGAATCGGAGAATGAGCAGTTCTTC CASSESENEQFF - TRBJ2-1 TRBV2 -
TGTGCCAGCAGCCAACCTCGGCTAGACACTGAAGCTTTCTTT CASSQPRLDTEAFF - TRBJ1-1 TRBV11-2 -
TGCGCCAGCAGCTCTACAGGGGGATCCGTCCAAGAGACCCAGTACTTC CASSSTGGSVQETQYF - TRBJ2-5 TRBV5-1 TRBD1